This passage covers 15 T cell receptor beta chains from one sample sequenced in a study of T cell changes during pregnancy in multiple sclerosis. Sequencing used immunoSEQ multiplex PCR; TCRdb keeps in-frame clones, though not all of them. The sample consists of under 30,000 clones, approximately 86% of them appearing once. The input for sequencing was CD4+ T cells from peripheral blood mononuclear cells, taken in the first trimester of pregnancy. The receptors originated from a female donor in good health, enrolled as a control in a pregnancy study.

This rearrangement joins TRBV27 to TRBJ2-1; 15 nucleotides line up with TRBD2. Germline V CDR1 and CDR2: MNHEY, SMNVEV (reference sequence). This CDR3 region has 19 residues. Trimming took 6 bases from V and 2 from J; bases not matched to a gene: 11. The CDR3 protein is CASSLGRGTSGGPYNEQFF. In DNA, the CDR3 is TGTGCCAGCAGCCTCGGGCGGGGGACTAGCGGGGGGCCCTACAATGAGCAGTTCTTC.

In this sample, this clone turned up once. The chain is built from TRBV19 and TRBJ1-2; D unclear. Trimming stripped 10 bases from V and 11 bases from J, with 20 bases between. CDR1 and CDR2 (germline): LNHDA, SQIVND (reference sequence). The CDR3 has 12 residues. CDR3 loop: CATQEGASYYTF. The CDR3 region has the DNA TGTGCCACCCAAGAAGGAGCCTCCTATTACACCTTC.

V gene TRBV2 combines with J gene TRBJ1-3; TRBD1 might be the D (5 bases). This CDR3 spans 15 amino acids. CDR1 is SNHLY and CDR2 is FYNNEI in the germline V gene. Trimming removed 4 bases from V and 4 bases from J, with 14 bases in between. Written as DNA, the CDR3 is TGTGCCAGCAGTGGTAGCAGGGACTCGGGAAACACCATATATTTT. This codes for CASSGSRDSGNTIYF.

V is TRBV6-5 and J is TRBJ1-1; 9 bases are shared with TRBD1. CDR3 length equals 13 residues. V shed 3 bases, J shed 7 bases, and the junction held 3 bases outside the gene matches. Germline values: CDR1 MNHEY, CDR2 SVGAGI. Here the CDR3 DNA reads TGTGCCAGCAGTTATCGACAGGGGGGTGAAGCTTTCTTT. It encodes CASSYRQGGEAFF.

The CDR3: CASSLDLNRGASPLHF. DNA for the CDR3: TGTGCCAGCAGCTTAGATCTGAACAGGGGAGCTTCACCCCTCCACTTT. The V call is TRBV11-2, the J call TRBJ1-6; 7 bases are a match to TRBD1. The CDR3 loop spans 16 amino acids. From germline, CDR1 is SGHAT and CDR2 FQNNGV. V lost 0 bases and J lost 9; bases outside the gene matches: 8.

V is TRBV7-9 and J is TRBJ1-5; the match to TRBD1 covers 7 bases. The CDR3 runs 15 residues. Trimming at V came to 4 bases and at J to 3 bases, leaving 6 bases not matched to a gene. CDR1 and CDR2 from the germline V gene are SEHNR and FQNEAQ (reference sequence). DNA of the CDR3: TGTGCCAGCAGCTCCCTGACAGGGCCCAATCAGCCCCAGCATTTT. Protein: CASSSLTGPNQPQHF.

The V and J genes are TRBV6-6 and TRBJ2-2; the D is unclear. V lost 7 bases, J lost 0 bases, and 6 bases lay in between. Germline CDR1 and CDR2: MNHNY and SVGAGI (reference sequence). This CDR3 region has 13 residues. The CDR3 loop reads CASTPSNTGELFF. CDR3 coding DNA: TGTGCCAGCACCCCCTCGAACACCGGGGAGCTGTTTTTT.

The CDR3 bases are TGTGCCAGTAGTATGACGAGGGTGTCAAGCAATCAGCCCCAGCATTTT. It encodes CASSMTRVSSNQPQHF. This chain joins TRBV19 and TRBJ1-5, with D unresolved. V was shortened by 3 bases and J by 1 base, with 13 bases between the two germline ends. Germline CDR1 reads LNHDA; CDR2 reads SQIVND (reference sequence). The CDR3 has 16 residues.

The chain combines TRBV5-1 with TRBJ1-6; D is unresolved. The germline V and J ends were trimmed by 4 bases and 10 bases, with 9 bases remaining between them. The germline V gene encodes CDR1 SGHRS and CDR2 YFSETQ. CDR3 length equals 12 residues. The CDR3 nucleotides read TGCGCCAGCAGCCCGGCAGGCTCACCCCTCCACTTT. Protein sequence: CASSPAGSPLHF.

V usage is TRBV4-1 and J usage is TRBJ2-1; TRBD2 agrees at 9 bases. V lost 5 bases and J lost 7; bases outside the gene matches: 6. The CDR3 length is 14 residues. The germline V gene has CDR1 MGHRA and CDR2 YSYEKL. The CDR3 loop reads CASSGLAGLNEQFF. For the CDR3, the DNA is TGCGCCAGCAGCGGTCTAGCGGGGTTAAATGAGCAGTTCTTC.

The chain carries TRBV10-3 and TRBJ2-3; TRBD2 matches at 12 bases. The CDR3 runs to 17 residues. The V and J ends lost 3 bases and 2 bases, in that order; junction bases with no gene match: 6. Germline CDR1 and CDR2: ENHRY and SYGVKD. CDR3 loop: CAISDPGLAGSTDTQYF. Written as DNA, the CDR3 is TGTGCCATCAGTGACCCGGGACTAGCGGGTTCCACAGATACGCAGTATTTT.

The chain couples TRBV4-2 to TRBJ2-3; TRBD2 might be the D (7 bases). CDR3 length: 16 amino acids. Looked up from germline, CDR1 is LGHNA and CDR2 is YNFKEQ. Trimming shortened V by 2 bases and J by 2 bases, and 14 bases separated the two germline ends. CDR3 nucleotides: TGTGCCAGCAGCCAAACAAGGGGGGGGAACACAGATACGCAGTATTTT. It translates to CASSQTRGGNTDTQYF.

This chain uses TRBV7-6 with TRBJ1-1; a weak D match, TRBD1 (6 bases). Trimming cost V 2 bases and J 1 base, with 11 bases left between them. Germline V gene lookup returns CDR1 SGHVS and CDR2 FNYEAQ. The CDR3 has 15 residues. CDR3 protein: CASSLYSDRNTEAFF. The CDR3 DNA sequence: TGTGCCAGCAGCTTATACTCGGACAGGAACACTGAAGCTTTCTTT.

In DNA form, the CDR3 reads TGTGCCAGCAGTTACTTACCACAGGGAACAGATACGCAGTATTTT. Its protein product is CASSYLPQGTDTQYF. The chain carries TRBV6-5 and TRBJ2-3; tentatively, D is TRBD1 (6 bases). The V end lost 1 base, the J end lost 3 bases, and 11 bases lay between the germline ends. This CDR3 has 15 amino acids. CDR1 is MNHEY and CDR2 is SVGAGI in the germline V gene.

The CDR3 protein is CASSPSAEQYF. CDR3 DNA sequence: TGTGCCAGCTCACCTAGTGCCGAGCAGTACTTC. V and J are TRBV18 and TRBJ2-7; D uncertain. Per germline, CDR1 KGHSH and CDR2 LQKENI. The V end lost 3 bases, the J end lost 6 bases, and 6 bases lay between the germline ends. The CDR3 has 11 amino acids.